Following are 30 T cell receptor beta chains from one sample sequenced in a study of T cell responses to AZD1222 COVID-19 vaccine. Only in-frame clones appear in the TCRdb table, and some are missing; sequencing was by immunoSEQ multiplex PCR. The data contain over 150,000 clones, roughly 90% of them seen just once; the ten biggest clones take up 4% to 5.5%. The input for sequencing was peripheral blood, taken 28 days after the second AZD1222 dose. The source of these receptors is an adult who received the AZD1222 COVID-19 vaccine.

The genes are TRBV5-1 and TRBJ1-1; D is uncertain. V shed 5 bases and J shed 0 bases, with 14 bases lying between them. Germline lookup yields CDR1 SGHRS and CDR2 YFSETQ. The CDR3 sequence is 15 residues long. CDR3 amino acids: CASSPDIPLNTEAFF. CDR3 bases: TGCGCCAGCAGTCCTGACATACCGTTGAACACTGAAGCTTTCTTT. Complete variable domain (other parts from reference TRBV5-1 and TRBJ1-1): KAGVTQTPRYLIKTRGQQVTLSCSPISGHRSVSWYQQTPGQGLQFLFEYFSETQRNKGNFPGRFSGRQFSNSRSEMNVSTLELGDSALYLCASSPDIPLNTEAFFGQGTRLTVV.

The CDR3 reads CASRDYSYEQYF. The CDR3 nucleotides are TGTGCCAGCAGAGACTACAGCTACGAGCAGTACTTC. The chain employs TRBV2 and TRBJ2-7, with D possibly being TRBD2 (5 bases). V dropped 6 bases and J dropped 3 bases, with 9 bases sitting between them. Germline CDR1 reads SNHLY; CDR2 reads FYNNEI. This CDR3 region has 12 residues.

The rearrangement links TRBV5-8 to TRBJ1-2; no clear D. The CDR3 is 13 residues long. The V and J ends lost 5 bases and 8 bases respectively, with 16 bases between them. CDR1 is SGHTS, CDR2 YDEGEE, per germline. The CDR3 region has the DNA TGTGCCAGCAGTCTGGGCCTTGGAGGGGGCTACACCTTC. Translation: CASSLGLGGGYTF. The entire variable domain, with the rest obtained from reference TRBV5-8 and TRBJ1-2, is as follows: EAGVTQSPTHLIKTRGQQATLRCSPISGHTSVYWYQQALGLGLQFLLWYDEGEERNRGNFPPRFSGRQFPNYSSELNVNALELEDSALYLCASSLGLGGGYTFGSGTRLTVV.

The V gene is TRBV6-5, the J gene TRBJ1-2; 8 bases agree with TRBD1. The CDR3 is made up of 14 amino acids. Germline-derived CDR1 and CDR2 are MNHEY and SVGAGI. V trimming: 0 bases; J trimming: 7 bases; junction bases outside the gene matches: 4. This CDR3 reads CASSYSQGDRGYTF. The CDR3 DNA follows: TGTGCCAGCAGTTACTCACAGGGGGATCGTGGCTACACCTTC.

This chain links TRBV19 with TRBJ1-6, with D possibly being TRBD1 (5 bases). V shed 3 bases and J shed 8 bases, with 8 bases lying between them. Germline-derived CDR1 and CDR2 are LNHDA and SQIVND (reference sequence). This CDR3 region has 13 residues. CDR3 amino acids: CASSMQGDSPLHF. CDR3 bases: TGTGCCAGTAGTATGCAGGGAGATTCACCCCTCCACTTT. Variable domain in full (rest from reference TRBV19 and TRBJ1-6): DGGITQSPKYLFRKEGQNVTLSCEQNLNHDAMYWYRQDPGQGLRLIYYSQIVNDFQKGDIAEGYSVSREKKESFPLTVTSAQKNPTAFYLCASSMQGDSPLHFGNGTRLTVT.

A single count supports this clone. The J gene is TRBJ1-3, the V gene TRBV30; D gene ambiguous. V was trimmed by 4 bases and J by 0 bases, leaving 13 bases between them. The CDR3 runs to 15 residues. Germline CDR1 is GTSNPN and CDR2 is SVGIG (reference sequence). Here the CDR3 reads CAWTDGYYSGNTIYF. In nucleotides, the CDR3 is TGTGCCTGGACCGATGGGTACTACTCTGGAAACACCATATATTTT.

The J gene is TRBJ1-2, the V gene TRBV14; 7 nucleotides align to TRBD1. V lost 0 bases and J lost 6; bases outside the gene matches: 7. This CDR3 has 15 amino acids. Germline values: CDR1 SGHDN, CDR2 FVKESK. The CDR3, as DNA: TGTGCCAGCAGCCAAGATTGGGACAGCCCGAATGGCTACACCTTC. This gives the protein CASSQDWDSPNGYTF.

The gene calls are TRBV7-6 and TRBJ1-1; 8 positions agree with TRBD1. CDR1 SGHVS and CDR2 FNYEAQ come from the germline V gene. This CDR3 spans 15 amino acids. Trimming at V came to 3 bases and at J to 5 bases, leaving 8 bases not matched to a gene. The CDR3 sequence is CASSLTQGAVTEAFF. CDR3 DNA sequence: TGTGCCAGCAGCTTGACCCAGGGGGCAGTTACTGAAGCTTTCTTT.

The count of this clone is one. The chain uses TRBV27 and TRBJ1-2; possible D gene TRBD1, 6 bases. This CDR3 is built from 15 residues. The ends were cut back, 10 bases at V and 8 bases at J, with 26 bases in the middle. CDR1 is MNHEY and CDR2 is SMNVEV in the germline V gene (reference sequence). This chain's CDR3 is CATAAGALVTRGYTF. Written as DNA, the CDR3 is TGTGCCACGGCCGCGGGGGCTTTAGTAACGAGAGGCTACACCTTC.

The genes are TRBV7-9 and TRBJ1-1; no reliable D call. Germline lookup yields CDR1 SEHNR and CDR2 FQNEAQ (reference sequence). Trimming left V 7 bases short and J 1 base short, with 13 bases between. The CDR3 runs 14 residues. The CDR3 protein is CASNKAPPNTEAFF. The CDR3 DNA sequence: TGTGCCAGCAACAAGGCCCCTCCGAACACTGAAGCTTTCTTT.

A single count supports this clone. The chain links TRBV30 to TRBJ2-3, with D unresolved. The CDR3 covers 10 residues. V was trimmed by 4 bases and J by 5 bases, leaving 4 bases between them. Germline V gene sequence: CDR1 GTSNPN, CDR2 SVGIG (reference sequence). CDR3 nucleotides: TGTGCCTGGAAGGGAGATACGCAGTATTTT. The encoded protein is CAWKGDTQYF.

The CDR3 DNA follows: TGTGCCAGCAGTGAGGATAGAGCCAACAATGAGCAGTTCTTC. Encoded protein: CASSEDRANNEQFF. The chain links TRBV6-4 to TRBJ2-1, with D uncertain. The CDR3 consists of 14 residues. V dropped 3 bases and J dropped 5 bases, with 11 bases sitting between them. The germline V gene encodes CDR1 MRHNA and CDR2 SNTAGT.

This clone was picked up a small number of times. The chain employs TRBV6-1 and TRBJ2-2; D not resolved. CDR1 is MNHNS, CDR2 SASEGT, per germline. Trimming left V 2 bases short and J 5 bases short, with 9 bases between. CDR3 size: 14 residues. This chain's CDR3 is CASSEIPGTGELFF. Here the CDR3 DNA reads TGTGCCAGCAGTGAAATTCCTGGGACCGGGGAGCTGTTTTTT.

The chain carries TRBV6-5 and TRBJ2-7; TRBD1 is a possible D gene (6 bases). This CDR3 is 15 amino acids long. The ends were cut back, 6 bases at V and 5 bases at J, with 20 bases in the middle. CDR1 is MNHEY and CDR2 is SVGAGI in the germline V gene. This CDR3 reads CASRALTGKFHEQYF. As DNA, the CDR3 is TGTGCCAGCAGAGCCCTTACAGGGAAATTCCACGAGCAGTACTTC.

The rearrangement joins TRBV9 to TRBJ1-2; D gene unclear. The germline V gene has CDR1 SGDLS and CDR2 YYNGEE. Trimming removed 3 bases at V and 5 bases at J, with 11 bases between. The CDR3 is 13 amino acids. Here the CDR3 reads CASSAEAGYGYTF. In nucleotides, the CDR3 is TGTGCCAGCAGCGCTGAGGCGGGTTATGGCTACACCTTC.

This rearrangement joins TRBV18 to TRBJ1-6; D gene uncertain. Germline CDR1 is KGHSH and CDR2 is LQKENI. This CDR3 is built from 12 residues. Trimming left V 2 bases short and J 10 bases short, with 6 bases between. The CDR3 loop is CASSPGKSPLHF. CDR3 nucleotides: TGTGCCAGCTCACCAGGGAAATCACCCCTCCACTTT.

The genes are TRBV5-6 and TRBJ2-5; D not resolved. The CDR3 has 13 residues. The V end lost 2 bases, the J end lost 5 bases, and 10 bases lay between the germline ends. Per the germline V gene, CDR1 is SGHDT and CDR2 is YYEEEE. The CDR3: CASSFARRETQYF. Written as DNA, the CDR3 is TGTGCCAGCAGCTTTGCCAGGCGGGAGACCCAGTACTTC.

The chain uses TRBV5-8 and TRBJ1-1; a possible D gene is TRBD1 (5 bases). V dropped 1 base and J dropped 0 bases, with 13 bases sitting between them. Germline CDR1 reads SGHTS; CDR2 reads YDEGEE. CDR3 length equals 16 residues. In nucleotides, the CDR3 is TGTGCCAGCAGCTTGCTTACAGGAGTCATGAACACTGAAGCTTTCTTT. Protein sequence: CASSLLTGVMNTEAFF.

This chain connects TRBV5-5 to TRBJ2-3; either TRBD1 or TRBD2 may supply D (5 bases each). Germline V gives CDR1 SGHKS, CDR2 YYEKEE (reference sequence). This CDR3 is built from 15 residues. V lost 0 bases and J 4 bases, leaving 12 bases between the germline ends. The CDR3, as DNA: TGTGCCAGCAGCTTGGGAGGGGTTAGGGCAGATACGCAGTATTTT. Translated: CASSLGGVRADTQYF.

The chain employs TRBV28 and TRBJ2-1; no clear D. V lost 11 bases, J lost 0 bases, and 14 bases lay in between. The CDR3 contains 14 residues. Germline V lookup: CDR1 MDHEN, CDR2 SYDVKM. This CDR3 is CAAAFDDSYNEQFF. The DNA of the CDR3 is TGTGCCGCTGCCTTCGATGACTCCTACAATGAGCAGTTCTTC.

The CDR3 sequence: CASSLAGQRNYGYTF. The CDR3, as DNA: TGTGCCAGCAGCTTAGCTGGACAGAGAAACTATGGCTACACCTTC. The chain carries TRBV7-2 and TRBJ1-2, with D possibly matching TRBD1 (6 bases). Looked up from germline, CDR1 is SGHTA and CDR2 is FQGNSA. This CDR3 is 15 amino acids long. Trimming pared 0 bases from V and 2 bases from J, leaving 10 bases between.

V and J are TRBV6-5 and TRBJ2-7, with D possibly matching TRBD2 (5 bases). The CDR3 sequence is 14 residues long. The ends were cut back, 7 bases at V and 3 bases at J, with 16 bases in the middle. CDR1 MNHEY and CDR2 SVGAGI come from the germline V gene. The CDR3 reads CASNSAGGIYEQYF. In nucleotides, the CDR3 is TGTGCCAGCAATTCGGCGGGCGGAATCTACGAGCAGTACTTC.

V is TRBV7-6 and J is TRBJ2-7; D gene ambiguous. Germline CDR1 reads SGHVS; CDR2 reads FNYEAQ. This CDR3 comprises 15 residues. Trimming removed 5 bases at V and 2 bases at J, with 16 bases between. The CDR3 loop reads CASSRSGLTAYEQYF. Written as DNA, the CDR3 is TGTGCCAGCAGCCGCTCCGGTCTTACCGCCTACGAGCAGTACTTC.

V and J are TRBV30 and TRBJ1-6; 9 nucleotides agree with TRBD1. V was pared by 8 bases and J by 8 bases, with 7 bases of the junction left unmatched. In germline, CDR1 is GTSNPN, CDR2 SVGIG (reference sequence). The CDR3 covers 13 residues. This CDR3 reads CARRDRVYSPLHF. Here the CDR3 DNA reads TGTGCCAGGCGGGACAGGGTGTATTCACCCCTCCACTTT.

V and J are TRBV3-1 (or the pseudogene TRBV3-2) and TRBJ1-2, with D hard to call. Germline V gene lookup returns CDR1 LGHDT and CDR2 YNNKEL (reference sequence). Trimming removed 3 bases at V and 6 bases at J, with 20 bases between. The CDR3 contains 16 residues. Here the CDR3 reads CASSQILGFRFHGYTF. The CDR3, as DNA: TGTGCCAGCAGCCAGATCTTAGGGTTTAGGTTTCATGGCTACACCTTC.

This chain uses TRBV3-1 (or the pseudogene TRBV3-2) with TRBJ1-4, with a tentative D call TRBD1 (5 bases). The CDR3 runs 14 residues. Per germline, CDR1 LGHDT and CDR2 YNNKEL (reference sequence). V was clipped by 5 bases and J by 10 bases, with 17 bases between them. The CDR3 sequence is CASSDSGVLGKLFF. CDR3 DNA sequence: TGTGCCAGCAGCGACAGTGGGGTGTTGGGAAAACTGTTTTTT.

This sequence joins TRBV6-6 and TRBJ2-1, with D uncertain. The CDR3 spans 13 residues. Germline V gene lookup returns CDR1 MNHNY and CDR2 SVGAGI (reference sequence). Trimming left V 5 bases short and J 2 bases short, with 7 bases between. The CDR3 DNA is TGTGCCAGCAGTGACCCTCCCTACAATGAGCAGTTCTTC. Translation gives CASSDPPYNEQFF.

The chain combines TRBV18 with TRBJ2-7, with a tentative D call TRBD1 (6 bases). This CDR3 region has 14 residues. Germline V gives CDR1 KGHSH, CDR2 LQKENI. V lost 2 bases and J lost 2, with 10 bases in between. This CDR3 reads CASSPSAGAYEQYF. The DNA of the CDR3 is TGTGCCAGCTCACCAAGCGCAGGGGCCTACGAGCAGTACTTC.

The rearrangement links TRBV5-4 to TRBJ1-1; TRBD1 is a possible D gene (5 bases). The CDR3 sequence is 14 residues long. Trimming left V 1 base short and J 4 bases short, with 11 bases between. Germline CDR1 SGHNT, CDR2 YYREEE (reference sequence). CDR3 bases: TGTGCCAGCAGCTTGTATGGGGGTATCACTGAAGCTTTCTTT. It encodes CASSLYGGITEAFF. The entire variable domain, with the rest obtained from reference TRBV5-4 and TRBJ1-1, is as follows: ETGVTQSPTHLIKTRGQQVTLRCSSQSGHNTVSWYQQALGQGPQFIFQYYREEENGRGNFPPRFSGLQFPNYSSELNVNALELDDSALYLCASSLYGGITEAFFGQGTRLTVV.

V usage is TRBV7-2 and J usage is TRBJ1-6; 7 bases agree with TRBD1. Germline V gene sequence: CDR1 SGHTA, CDR2 FQGNSA. The CDR3 contains 14 residues. The trim removed 4 bases at V and 6 bases at J, leaving 3 bases unmatched. The CDR3 loop is CASSYGTVNSPLHF. As DNA, the CDR3 is TGTGCCAGCAGCTACGGGACAGTTAATTCACCCCTCCACTTT.